The 15 T cell receptor beta chains in this list originate from one sample, sequenced in a study of vaccination and CD4 T cells after COVID-19 (dated by TCRdb to 2021 to 2024). No antigen has been identified for these receptors. Preparation of the library involved PCR. This sample was sequenced with an Illumina iSeq 100. DNA from cultured CD4+ T cells underwent TCR sequencing with the Oncomine TCR Beta short-read assay at the Johns Hopkins FTIC core. TCRdb trimmed the raw reads at Q25, called clones with MiXCR and kept productive beta chains. Rows are unified per CDR3 protein, each entry keeping the most common DNA and genes. Here the sample has approximately 15,000 distinct CDR3 sequences; roughly 60% occur a single time. The top ten clonotypes cover about 7.7% of the sample. Explained via the paper, the treatment or condition label denotes: roughly nine-day PBMC culture with coronavirus spike peptide pools or control peptides (ViraFEST assay).

The sequenced material came from CD4+ T cells from blood, cultured in vitro. These receptors were obtained from a human donor who had recovered from COVID-19.

This clonotype was seen only a few times. The chain uses TRBV19 and TRBJ2-3; D is possibly TRBD2 (7 bases). The CDR3 runs 16 residues. Trimming removed 3 bases from V and 4 bases from J, with 17 bases in between. Germline V CDR1 and CDR2: LNHDA, SQIVND (reference sequence). This chain's CDR3 is CASSILGGGAADTQYF. In DNA form, the CDR3 reads TGTGCCAGTAGTATTCTAGGGGGGGGGGCCGCAGATACGCAGTATTTT.

There are a few counts of this clonotype. The chain employs TRBV11-2 and TRBJ2-1; 12 bases line up with TRBD2. The germline V gene encodes CDR1 SGHAT and CDR2 FQNNGV. The CDR3 covers 17 residues. V was pared by 2 bases and J by 3 bases, with 5 bases of the junction left unmatched. For the CDR3, the DNA is TGTGCCAGCAGCTTACGACTAGCGGGAGTAGACTACAATGAGCAGTTCTTC. Translation gives CASSLRLAGVDYNEQFF.

This sequence joins TRBV19 and TRBJ1-2; D is unresolved. This CDR3 has 13 residues. Trimming stripped 8 bases from V and 5 bases from J, with 15 bases between. CDR1 is LNHDA, CDR2 SQIVND, per germline (reference sequence). The CDR3 nucleotides are TGTGCCAGTGCTGGGCGGGGAGCATATGGCTACACCTTC. Translating it yields CASAGRGAYGYTF.

This clonotype was seen just once. V gene TRBV7-9 combines with J gene TRBJ1-2; 8 bases line up with TRBD1. The CDR3 runs to 13 residues. Germline V CDR1 and CDR2: SEHNR, FQNEAQ (reference sequence). With 5 bases clipped from V and 2 bases from J, the junction kept 1 base outside the gene matches. CDR3 residues: CASSQGANYGYTF. The CDR3 DNA follows: TGTGCCAGCAGCCAGGGGGCAAACTATGGCTACACCTTC.

The CDR3 spells CASTSVGSPNTEAFF. Written as DNA, the CDR3 is TGTGCCAGCACCTCGGTGGGGTCACCTAACACTGAAGCTTTCTTT. This rearrangement joins TRBV5-6 to TRBJ1-1, with unresolved D. Germline assignment: CDR1 SGHDT and CDR2 YYEEEE. The V gene lost 6 bases and the J gene lost 2 bases, with 17 bases spanning the gap. CDR3 size: 15 residues.

J is TRBJ1-6 and V is TRBV6-5, with 7 bases matching TRBD1. Trimming at V came to 6 bases and at J to 10 bases, leaving 6 bases not matched to a gene. Germline CDR1 is MNHEY and CDR2 is SVGAGI. The length of the CDR3 is 13 residues. The CDR3 sequence is CASSYLQGSPLHF. In DNA, the CDR3 is TGTGCCAGCAGCTACCTACAGGGGTCACCCCTCCACTTT.

The V call is TRBV20-1, the J call TRBJ2-5; TRBD2 might be the D (5 bases). Germline CDR1 and CDR2: DFQATT and SNEGSKA (reference sequence). Deletions cut 3 bases from V and 0 bases from J, with 11 bases between. The CDR3 sequence is 14 residues long. CDR3 sequence (DNA): TGCAGTGCTAGGGAGGTGGCGGACCAAGAGACCCAGTACTTC. Protein product: CSAREVADQETQYF.

The chain uses TRBV20-1 and TRBJ2-7, with 11 bases lining up with TRBD2. The CDR3 runs to 17 residues. Trimming removed 3 bases from V and 1 base from J; junction bases left unmatched: 11. Germline V gene lookup returns CDR1 DFQATT and CDR2 SNEGSKA (reference sequence). The DNA of the CDR3 is TGCAGTGCTAGCCCCGGGACTAGCGGCCGAACATCCTACGAGCAGTACTTC. This sequence encodes CSASPGTSGRTSYEQYF.

The V call is TRBV5-1, the J call TRBJ1-5; perhaps TRBD1 as D (6 bases). V was cut by 5 bases and J by 5 bases, with 17 bases left in between. CDR1 and CDR2 (germline): SGHRS, YFSETQ. The CDR3 is 15 residues long. CDR3 DNA sequence: TGCGCCAGCAGTACCGCCGGGGGGCAAGATCAGCCCCAGCATTTT. Translating gives CASSTAGGQDQPQHF.

This clonotype was found a few times. V gene TRBV24-1 combines with J gene TRBJ2-3, with 9 bases matching TRBD2. V shed 9 bases and J 7 bases; nucleotides not matched to a gene: 10. The CDR3 consists of 14 residues. From germline, CDR1 is KGHDR and CDR2 SFDVKD. The CDR3 is CATGKTSGPHTQYF. The DNA of the CDR3 is TGTGCCACCGGTAAGACTAGCGGCCCTCATACGCAGTATTTT.

J is TRBJ1-2 and V is TRBV5-1; D possibly corresponds to TRBD1 (6 bases). Germline V gene data show CDR1 as SGHRS and CDR2 as YFSETQ. This CDR3 comprises 14 residues. Trimming took off 5 bases at V and 1 base at J, with 12 bases between the two ends. CDR3 residues: CASRGDIHNYGYTF. DNA of the CDR3: TGCGCCAGCAGGGGGGACATCCATAACTATGGCTACACCTTC.

The chain uses TRBV14 and TRBJ2-5, with D perhaps TRBD1 (5 bases). Germline V gene sequence: CDR1 SGHDN, CDR2 FVKESK. The V end was cut by 1 base, the J end by 7 bases, with 16 bases between. There are 15 residues in the CDR3. CDR3 sequence reads: CASSQAGQTWGTQYF. The CDR3 DNA is TGTGCCAGCAGCCAAGCAGGGCAGACATGGGGGACCCAGTACTTC. The full variable domain, with the rest looked up from reference TRBV14 and TRBJ2-5, is EAGVTQFPSHSVIEKGQTVTLRCDPISGHDNLYWYRRVMGKEIKFLLHFVKESKQDESGMPNNRFLAERTGGTYSTLKVQPAELEDSGVYFCASSQAGQTWGTQYFGPGTRLLVL.

The chain employs TRBV6-2 or TRBV6-3 and TRBJ1-3, with 8 positions matching TRBD1. J gave up 4 bases and V 6 bases, and 8 bases lay outside the gene matches. The CDR3 consists of 15 residues. Per the germline V gene, CDR1 is MNHEY and CDR2 is SVGEGT. In DNA form, the CDR3 reads TGTGCCAGCAGGCGGACAGGGCGATACGGAAACACCATATATTTT. It specifies CASRRTGRYGNTIYF.

V and J are TRBV4-1 and TRBJ2-6; the match to TRBD1 covers 8 bases. In germline, CDR1 is MGHRA, CDR2 YSYEKL. The CDR3 totals 18 residues. After removal of 2 bases from V and 5 bases from J, the junction contained 11 bases not matched to a gene. The CDR3 region has the DNA TGCGCCAGCAGCCAACCACCGCTGGACAGGGCGCGGGCCAACGTCCTGACTTTC. As protein: CASSQPPLDRARANVLTF.

The chain recombines TRBV5-1 with TRBJ2-3; 8 bases match TRBD1. Germline-derived CDR1 and CDR2 are SGHRS and YFSETQ. The CDR3 loop spans 15 amino acids. Unmatched junction bases numbered 7, after V lost 4 bases and J lost 3 bases. The DNA of the CDR3 is TGCGCCAGCAGCACCCGGGACAGGCGAACAGATACGCAGTATTTT. Amino acid sequence: CASSTRDRRTDTQYF.